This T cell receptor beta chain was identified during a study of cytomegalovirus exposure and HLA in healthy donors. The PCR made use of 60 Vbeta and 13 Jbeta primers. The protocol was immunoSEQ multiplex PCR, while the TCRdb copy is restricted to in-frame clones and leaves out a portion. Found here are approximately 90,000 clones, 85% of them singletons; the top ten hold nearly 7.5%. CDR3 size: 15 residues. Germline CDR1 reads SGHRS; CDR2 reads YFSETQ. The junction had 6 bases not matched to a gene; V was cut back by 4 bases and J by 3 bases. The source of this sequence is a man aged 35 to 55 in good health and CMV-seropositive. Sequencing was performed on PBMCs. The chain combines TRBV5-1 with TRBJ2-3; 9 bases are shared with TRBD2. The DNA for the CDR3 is TGCGCCAGCAGCCAGGTCAGCGGGAGGACAGATACGCAGTATTTT. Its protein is CASSQVSGRTDTQYF.